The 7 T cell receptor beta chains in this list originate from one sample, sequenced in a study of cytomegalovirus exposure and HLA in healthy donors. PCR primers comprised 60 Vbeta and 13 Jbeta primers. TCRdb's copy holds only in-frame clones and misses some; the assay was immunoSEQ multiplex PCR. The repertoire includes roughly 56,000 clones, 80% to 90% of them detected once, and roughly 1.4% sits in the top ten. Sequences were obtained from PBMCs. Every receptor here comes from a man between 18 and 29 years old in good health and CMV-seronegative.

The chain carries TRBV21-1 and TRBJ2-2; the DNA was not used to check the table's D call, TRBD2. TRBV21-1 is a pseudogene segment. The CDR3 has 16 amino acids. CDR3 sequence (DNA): TGTGCCAGCAGCAAAAGAGCGGGGGGACTCACCGGGGAGCTGTTTTTT. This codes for CASSKRAGGLTGELFF.

This CDR3 reads CATRGGPSSYEQYF. Written as DNA, the CDR3 is TGTGCCACTAGGGGCGGACCGAGCTCCTACGAGCAGTACTTC. The V and J genes are TRBV7-2 and TRBJ2-7; D possibly corresponds to TRBD1 (5 bases). Per the germline V gene, CDR1 is SGHTA and CDR2 is FQGNSA. V was clipped by 10 bases and J by 0 bases, with 16 bases between them. CDR3 size: 14 residues. The full variable domain, rest sourced from reference TRBV7-2 and TRBJ2-7, is GAGVSQSPSNKVTEKGKDVELRCDPISGHTALYWYRQSLGQGLEFLIYFQGNSAPDKSGLPSDRFSAERTGGSVSTLTIQRTQQEDSAVYLCATRGGPSSYEQYFGPGTRLTVT.

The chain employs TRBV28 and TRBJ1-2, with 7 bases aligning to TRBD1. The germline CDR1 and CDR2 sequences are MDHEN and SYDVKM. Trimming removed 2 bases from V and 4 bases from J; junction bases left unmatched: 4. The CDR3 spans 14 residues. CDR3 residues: CASSLGPGGYGYTF. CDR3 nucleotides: TGTGCCAGCAGTTTAGGGCCAGGGGGCTATGGCTACACCTTC.

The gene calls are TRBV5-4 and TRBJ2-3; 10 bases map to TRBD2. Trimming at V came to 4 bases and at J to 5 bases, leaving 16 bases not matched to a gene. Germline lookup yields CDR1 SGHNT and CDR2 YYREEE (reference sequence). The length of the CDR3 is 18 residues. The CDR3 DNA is TGTGCCAGCAGCCCCCCAGCTAGCGGGGGAACAATGGGAGATACGCAGTATTTT. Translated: CASSPPASGGTMGDTQYF.

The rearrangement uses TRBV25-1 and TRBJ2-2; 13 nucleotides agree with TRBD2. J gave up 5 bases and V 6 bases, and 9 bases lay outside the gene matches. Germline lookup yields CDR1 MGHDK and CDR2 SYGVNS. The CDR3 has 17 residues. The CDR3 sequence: CASRPPGLAGDTGELFF. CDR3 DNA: TGTGCCAGCAGACCTCCAGGACTAGCGGGGGATACCGGGGAGCTGTTTTTT.

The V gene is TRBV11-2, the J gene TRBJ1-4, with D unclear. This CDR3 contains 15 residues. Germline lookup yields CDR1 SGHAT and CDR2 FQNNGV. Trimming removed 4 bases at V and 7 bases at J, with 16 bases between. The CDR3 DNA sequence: TGTGCCAGCAGCTCGGGGTGGTTCAGAGGTGAAAAACTGTTTTTT. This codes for CASSSGWFRGEKLFF.

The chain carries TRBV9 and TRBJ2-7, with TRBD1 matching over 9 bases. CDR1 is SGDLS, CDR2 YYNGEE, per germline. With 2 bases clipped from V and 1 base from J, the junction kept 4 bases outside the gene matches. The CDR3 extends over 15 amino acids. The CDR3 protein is CASSVSGTGSYEQYF. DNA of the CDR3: TGTGCCAGCAGCGTGTCAGGGACAGGGTCCTACGAGCAGTACTTC. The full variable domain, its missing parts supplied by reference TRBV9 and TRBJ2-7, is DSGVTQTPKHLITATGQRVTLRCSPRSGDLSVYWYQQSLDQGLQFLIQYYNGEERAKGNILERFSAQQFPDLHSELNLSSLELGDSALYFCASSVSGTGSYEQYFGPGTRLTVT.